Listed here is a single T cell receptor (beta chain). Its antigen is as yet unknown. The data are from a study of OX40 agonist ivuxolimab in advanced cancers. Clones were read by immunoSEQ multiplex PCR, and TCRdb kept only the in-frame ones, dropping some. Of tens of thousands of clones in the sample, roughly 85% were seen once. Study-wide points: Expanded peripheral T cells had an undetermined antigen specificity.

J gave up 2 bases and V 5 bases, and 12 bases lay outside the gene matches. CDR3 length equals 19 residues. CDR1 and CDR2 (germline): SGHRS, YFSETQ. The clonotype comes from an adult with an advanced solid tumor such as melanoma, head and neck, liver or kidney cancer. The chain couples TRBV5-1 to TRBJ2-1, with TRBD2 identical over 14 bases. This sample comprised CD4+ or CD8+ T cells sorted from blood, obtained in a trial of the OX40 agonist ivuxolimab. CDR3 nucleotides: TGCGCCAGCAGTCAAGGGGGGACTAGCGGGAGAGGAACCTACAATGAGCAGTTCTTC. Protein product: CASSQGGTSGRGTYNEQFF.